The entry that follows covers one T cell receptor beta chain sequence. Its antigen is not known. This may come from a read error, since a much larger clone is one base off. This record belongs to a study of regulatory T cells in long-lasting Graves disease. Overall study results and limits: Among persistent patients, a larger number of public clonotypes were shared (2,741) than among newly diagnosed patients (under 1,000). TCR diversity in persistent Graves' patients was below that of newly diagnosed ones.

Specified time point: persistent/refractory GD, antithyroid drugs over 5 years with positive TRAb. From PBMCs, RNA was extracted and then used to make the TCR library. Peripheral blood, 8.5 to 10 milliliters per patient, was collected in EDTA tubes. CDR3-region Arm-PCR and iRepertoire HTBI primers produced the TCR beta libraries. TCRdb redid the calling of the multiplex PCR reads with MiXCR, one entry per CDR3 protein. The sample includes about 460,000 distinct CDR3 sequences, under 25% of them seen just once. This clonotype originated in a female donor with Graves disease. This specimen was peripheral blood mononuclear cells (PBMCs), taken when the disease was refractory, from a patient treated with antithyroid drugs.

DNA for the CDR3: TGTGCCAGCACCCTTGGGGTCGTAGGACTAGCGGACGACGAGCAGTACTTC. It translates to CASTLGVVGLADDEQYF. The chain joins TRBV7-2 to TRBJ2-7; 10 bases match TRBD2. The CDR3 length is 17 residues. CDR1 and CDR2 from the germline V gene are SGHTA and FQGNSA. The V gene end was trimmed by 7 bases and the J gene end by 5 bases; junction bases not matched to a gene: 17.